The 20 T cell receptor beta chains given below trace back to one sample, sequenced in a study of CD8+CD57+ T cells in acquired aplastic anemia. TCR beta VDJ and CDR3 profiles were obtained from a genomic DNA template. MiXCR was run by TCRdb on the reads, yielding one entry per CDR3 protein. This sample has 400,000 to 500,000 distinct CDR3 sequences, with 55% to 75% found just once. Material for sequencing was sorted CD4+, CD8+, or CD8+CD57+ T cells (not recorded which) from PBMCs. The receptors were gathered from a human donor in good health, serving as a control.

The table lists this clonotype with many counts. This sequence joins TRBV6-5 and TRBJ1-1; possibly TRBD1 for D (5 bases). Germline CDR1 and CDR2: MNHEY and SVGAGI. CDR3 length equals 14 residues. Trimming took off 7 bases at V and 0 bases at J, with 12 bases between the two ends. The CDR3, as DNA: TGTGCCAGCACCTCGGACACCATGAACACTGAAGCTTTCTTT. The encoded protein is CASTSDTMNTEAFF.

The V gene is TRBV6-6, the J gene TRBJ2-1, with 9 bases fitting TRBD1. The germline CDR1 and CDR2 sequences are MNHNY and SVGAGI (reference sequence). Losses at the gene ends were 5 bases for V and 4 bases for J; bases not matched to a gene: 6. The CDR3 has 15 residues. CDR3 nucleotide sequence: TGTGCCAGCAGTCCCGGGACAGGGTCTTACAATGAGCAGTTCTTC. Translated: CASSPGTGSYNEQFF.

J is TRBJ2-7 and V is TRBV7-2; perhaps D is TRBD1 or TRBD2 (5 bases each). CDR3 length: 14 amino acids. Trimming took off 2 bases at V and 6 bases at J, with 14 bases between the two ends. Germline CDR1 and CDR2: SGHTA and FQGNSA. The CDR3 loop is CASSLWDALSEQYF. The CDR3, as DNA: TGTGCCAGCAGCTTATGGGACGCTCTTTCCGAGCAGTACTTC. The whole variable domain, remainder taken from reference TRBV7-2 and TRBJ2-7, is GAGVSQSPSNKVTEKGKDVELRCDPISGHTALYWYRQSLGQGLEFLIYFQGNSAPDKSGLPSDRFSAERTGGSVSTLTIQRTQQEDSAVYLCASSLWDALSEQYFGPGTRLTVT.

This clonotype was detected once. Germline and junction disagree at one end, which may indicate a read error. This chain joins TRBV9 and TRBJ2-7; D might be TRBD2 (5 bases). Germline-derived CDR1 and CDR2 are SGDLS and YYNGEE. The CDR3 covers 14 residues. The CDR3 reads CASSVAIENTGEHF. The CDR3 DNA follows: TGTGCCAGCAGCGTAGCTATAGAGAACACCGGGGAGCACTTC.

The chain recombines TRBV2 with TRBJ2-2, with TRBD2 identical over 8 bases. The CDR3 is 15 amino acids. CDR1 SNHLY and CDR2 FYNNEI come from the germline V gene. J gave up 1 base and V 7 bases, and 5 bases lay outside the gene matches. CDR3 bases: TGTGCCAGCACCAGGAGCGGGGGGAACACCGGGGAGCTGTTTTTT. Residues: CASTRSGGNTGELFF.

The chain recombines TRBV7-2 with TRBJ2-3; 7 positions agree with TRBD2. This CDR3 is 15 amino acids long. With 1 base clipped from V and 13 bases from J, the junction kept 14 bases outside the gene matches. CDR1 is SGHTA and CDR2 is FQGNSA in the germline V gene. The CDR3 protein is CASSLDASGLTGEYF. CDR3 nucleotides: TGTGCCAGCAGCTTAGATGCTAGCGGACTTACCGGGGAGTATTTT.

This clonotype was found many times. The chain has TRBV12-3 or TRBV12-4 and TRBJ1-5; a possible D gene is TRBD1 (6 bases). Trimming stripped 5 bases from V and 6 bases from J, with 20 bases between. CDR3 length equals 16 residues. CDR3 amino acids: CASSTADRPSGQPQHF. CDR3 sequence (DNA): TGTGCCAGCAGTACGGCAGACAGGCCCTCCGGTCAGCCCCAGCATTTT.

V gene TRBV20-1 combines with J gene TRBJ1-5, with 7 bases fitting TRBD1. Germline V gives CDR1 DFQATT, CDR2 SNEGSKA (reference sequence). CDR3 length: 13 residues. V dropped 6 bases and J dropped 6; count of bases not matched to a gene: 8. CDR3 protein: CSALYDRAQPQHF. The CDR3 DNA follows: TGCAGTGCCTTGTACGACAGGGCTCAGCCCCAGCATTTT.

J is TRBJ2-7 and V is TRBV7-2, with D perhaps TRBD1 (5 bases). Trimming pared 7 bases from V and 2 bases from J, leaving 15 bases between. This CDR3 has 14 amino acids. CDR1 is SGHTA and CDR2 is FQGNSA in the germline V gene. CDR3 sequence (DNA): TGTGCCAGCAATAAAGTGAGGACAACCTACGAGCAGTACTTC. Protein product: CASNKVRTTYEQYF.

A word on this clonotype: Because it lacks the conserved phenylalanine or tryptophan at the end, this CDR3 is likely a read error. The CDR3, as DNA: TGCGCCAGCAGGGACAGGGTTAATTCACCCCTCCACCTT. This translates into CASRDRVNSPLHL. J is TRBJ1-6 and V is TRBV4-3, with TRBD1 identical over 8 bases. CDR1 LGHNA and CDR2 YSLEER come from the germline V gene. The CDR3 has 13 residues. The J segment lost 6 bases and the V segment lost 6 bases, leaving 1 base of the junction unmatched.

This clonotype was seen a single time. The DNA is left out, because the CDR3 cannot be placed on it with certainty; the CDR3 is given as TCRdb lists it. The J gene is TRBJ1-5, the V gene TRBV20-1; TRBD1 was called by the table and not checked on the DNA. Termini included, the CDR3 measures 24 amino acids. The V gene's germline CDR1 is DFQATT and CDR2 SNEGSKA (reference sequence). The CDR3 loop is CSARDLSSGFSTDTQYFGPGTRHF.

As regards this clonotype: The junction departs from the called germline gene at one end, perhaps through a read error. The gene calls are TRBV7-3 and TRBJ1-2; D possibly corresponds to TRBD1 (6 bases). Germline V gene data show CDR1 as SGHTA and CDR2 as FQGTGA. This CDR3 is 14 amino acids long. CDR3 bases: TGTGCCAGCAGCACAATCGGGGGGCAGAACACCGAAGCTTTC. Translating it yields CASSTIGGQNTEAF. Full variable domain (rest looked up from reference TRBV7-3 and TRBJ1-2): GAGVSQTPSNKVTEKGKYVELRCDPISGHTALYWYRQSLGQGPEFLIYFQGTGAADDSGLPNDRFFAVRPEGSVSTLKIQRTERGDSAVYLCASSTIGGQNTEAFGSGTRLTVV.

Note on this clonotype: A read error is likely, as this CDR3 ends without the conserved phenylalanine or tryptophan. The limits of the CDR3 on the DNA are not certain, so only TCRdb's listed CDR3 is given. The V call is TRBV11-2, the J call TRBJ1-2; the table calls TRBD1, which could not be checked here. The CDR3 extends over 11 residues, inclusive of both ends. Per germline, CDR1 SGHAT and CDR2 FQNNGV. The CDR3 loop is CASGKNNRETI.

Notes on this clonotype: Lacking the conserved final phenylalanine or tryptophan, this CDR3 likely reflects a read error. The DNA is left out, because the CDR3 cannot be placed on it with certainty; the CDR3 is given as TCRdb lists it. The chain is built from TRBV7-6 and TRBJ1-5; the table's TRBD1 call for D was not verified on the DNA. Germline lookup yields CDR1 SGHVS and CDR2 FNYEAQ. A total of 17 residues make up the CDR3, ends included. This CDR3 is CASSLAGGSPGDQPKHI.

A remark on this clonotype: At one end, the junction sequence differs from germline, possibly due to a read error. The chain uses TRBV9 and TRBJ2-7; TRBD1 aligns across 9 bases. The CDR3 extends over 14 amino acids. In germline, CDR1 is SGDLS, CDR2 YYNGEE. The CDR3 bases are TGTGCCAGCAGGGTAACAGGGGGCGGTGAAAAGCACTACTTC. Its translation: CASRVTGGGEKHYF.

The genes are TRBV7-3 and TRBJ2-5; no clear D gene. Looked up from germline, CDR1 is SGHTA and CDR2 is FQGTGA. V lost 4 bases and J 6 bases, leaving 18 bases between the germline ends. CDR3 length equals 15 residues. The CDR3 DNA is TGTGCCAGCAGCTGTACAGACGCCCCAAAACAGACCCAGTACTTC. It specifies CASSCTDAPKQTQYF.

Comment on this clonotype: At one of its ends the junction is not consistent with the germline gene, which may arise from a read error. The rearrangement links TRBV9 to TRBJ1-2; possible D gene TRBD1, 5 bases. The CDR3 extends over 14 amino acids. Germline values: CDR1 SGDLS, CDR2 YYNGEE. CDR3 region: CATSRELGTGGYTF. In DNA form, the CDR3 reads TGTGCCACCAGCAGAGAACTGGGGACGGGAGGCTACACCTTC.

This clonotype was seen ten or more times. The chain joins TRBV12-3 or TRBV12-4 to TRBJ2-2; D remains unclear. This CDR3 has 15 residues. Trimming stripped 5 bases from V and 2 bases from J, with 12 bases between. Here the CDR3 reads CASSPRHDNTGELFF. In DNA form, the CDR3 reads TGTGCCAGCAGTCCCCGACATGATAACACCGGGGAGCTGTTTTTT.

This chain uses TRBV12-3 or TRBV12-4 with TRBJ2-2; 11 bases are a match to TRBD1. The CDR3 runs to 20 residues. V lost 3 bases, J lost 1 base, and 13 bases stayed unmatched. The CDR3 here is CASSLGAGTGGYENTGELFF. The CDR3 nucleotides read TGTGCCAGCAGTTTGGGAGCGGGGACAGGGGGATATGAGAACACCGGGGAGCTGTTTTTT.

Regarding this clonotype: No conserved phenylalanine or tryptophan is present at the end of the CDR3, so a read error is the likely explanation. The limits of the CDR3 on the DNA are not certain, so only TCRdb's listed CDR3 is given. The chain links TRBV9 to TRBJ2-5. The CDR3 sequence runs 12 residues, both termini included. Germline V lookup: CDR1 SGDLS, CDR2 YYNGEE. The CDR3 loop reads CASSSHGELNYV.